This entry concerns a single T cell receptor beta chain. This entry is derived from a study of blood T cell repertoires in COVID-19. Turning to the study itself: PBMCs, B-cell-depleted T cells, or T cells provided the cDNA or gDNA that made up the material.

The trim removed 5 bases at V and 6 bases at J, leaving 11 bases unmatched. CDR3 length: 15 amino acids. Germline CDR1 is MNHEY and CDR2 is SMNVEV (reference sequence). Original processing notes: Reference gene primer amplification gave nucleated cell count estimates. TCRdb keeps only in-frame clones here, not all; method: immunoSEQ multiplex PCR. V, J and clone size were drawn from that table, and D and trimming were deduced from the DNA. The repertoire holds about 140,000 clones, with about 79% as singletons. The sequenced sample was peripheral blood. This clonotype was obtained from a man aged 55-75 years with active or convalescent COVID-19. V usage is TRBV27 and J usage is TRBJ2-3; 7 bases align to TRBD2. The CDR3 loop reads CASSVSLAKRDTQYF. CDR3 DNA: TGTGCCAGCAGTGTTTCACTAGCGAAACGGGATACGCAGTATTTT.